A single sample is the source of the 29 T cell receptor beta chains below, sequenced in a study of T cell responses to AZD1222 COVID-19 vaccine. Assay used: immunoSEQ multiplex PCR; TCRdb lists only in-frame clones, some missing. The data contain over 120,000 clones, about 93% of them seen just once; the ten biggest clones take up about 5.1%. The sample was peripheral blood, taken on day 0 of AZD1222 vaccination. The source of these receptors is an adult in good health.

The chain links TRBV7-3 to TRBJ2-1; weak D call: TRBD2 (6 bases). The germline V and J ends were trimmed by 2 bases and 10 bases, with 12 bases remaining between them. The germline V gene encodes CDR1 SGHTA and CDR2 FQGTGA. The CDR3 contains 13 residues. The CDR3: CASSLASDGEQFF. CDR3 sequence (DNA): TGTGCCAGCAGCTTAGCTAGCGATGGGGAGCAGTTCTTC.

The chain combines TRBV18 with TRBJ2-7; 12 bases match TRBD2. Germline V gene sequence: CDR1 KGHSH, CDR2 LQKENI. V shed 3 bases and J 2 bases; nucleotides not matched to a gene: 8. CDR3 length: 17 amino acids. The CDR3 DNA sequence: TGTGCCAGCTCACCCGCGAACCTAGCGGGAGGGCCCTACGAGCAGTACTTC. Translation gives CASSPANLAGGPYEQYF.

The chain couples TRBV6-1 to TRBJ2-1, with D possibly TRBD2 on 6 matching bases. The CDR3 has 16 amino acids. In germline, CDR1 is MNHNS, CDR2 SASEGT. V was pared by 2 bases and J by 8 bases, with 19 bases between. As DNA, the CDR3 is TGTGCCAGCAGTGAACGTCCCGGACAATGGAGGGATGAGCAGTTCTTC. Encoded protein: CASSERPGQWRDEQFF.

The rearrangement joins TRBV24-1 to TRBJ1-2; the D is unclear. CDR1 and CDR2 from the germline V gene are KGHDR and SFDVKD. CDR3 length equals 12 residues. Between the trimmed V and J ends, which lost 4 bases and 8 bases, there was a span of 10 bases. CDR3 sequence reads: CATSDSMEGYTF. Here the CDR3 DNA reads TGTGCCACCAGTGACTCAATGGAGGGCTACACCTTC.

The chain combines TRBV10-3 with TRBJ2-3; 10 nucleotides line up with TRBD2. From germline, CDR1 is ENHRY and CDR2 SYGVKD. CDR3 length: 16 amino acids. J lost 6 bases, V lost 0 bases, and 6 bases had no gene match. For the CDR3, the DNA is TGTGCCATCAGTGAGTCGCTAGCGGGAGTCGGGGATACGCAGTATTTT. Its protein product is CAISESLAGVGDTQYF.

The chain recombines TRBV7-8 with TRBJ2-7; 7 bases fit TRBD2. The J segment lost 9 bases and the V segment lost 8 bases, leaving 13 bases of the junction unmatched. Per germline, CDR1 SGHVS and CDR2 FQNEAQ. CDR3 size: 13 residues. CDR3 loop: CASVASGIWGQYF. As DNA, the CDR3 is TGTGCCAGCGTAGCCAGCGGGATTTGGGGGCAGTACTTC. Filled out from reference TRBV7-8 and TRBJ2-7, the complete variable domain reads GAGVSQSPRYKVAKRGQDVALRCDPISGHVSLFWYQQALGQGPEFLTYFQNEAQLDKSGLPSDRFFAERPEGSVSTLKIQRTQQEDSAVYLCASVASGIWGQYFGPGTRLTVT.

The CDR3 sequence: CAWSVTRVSTYNSPLHF. For the CDR3, the DNA is TGTGCCTGGAGTGTAACGAGGGTGAGCACCTATAATTCACCCCTCCACTTT. J is TRBJ1-6 and V is TRBV30; D gene ambiguous. The CDR3 has 17 amino acids. Per germline, CDR1 GTSNPN and CDR2 SVGIG (reference sequence). The V gene lost 0 bases and the J gene lost 2 bases, with 14 bases spanning the gap.

This chain's CDR3 is CASSFSGGLRALHF. Here the CDR3 DNA reads TGTGCCAGCAGTTTCTCAGGGGGCCTTAGAGCCCTCCACTTT. J is TRBJ1-6 and V is TRBV28; 8 bases agree with TRBD1. Germline V gene lookup returns CDR1 MDHEN and CDR2 SYDVKM. This CDR3 is built from 14 residues. J gave up 14 bases and V 3 bases, and 9 bases lay outside the gene matches.

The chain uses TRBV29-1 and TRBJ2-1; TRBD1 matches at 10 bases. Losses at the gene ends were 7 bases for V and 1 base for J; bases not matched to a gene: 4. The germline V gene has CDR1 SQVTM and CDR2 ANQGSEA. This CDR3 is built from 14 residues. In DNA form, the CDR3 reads TGCAGCGCCCGGGACAGGGGATCCTACAATGAGCAGTTCTTC. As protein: CSARDRGSYNEQFF.

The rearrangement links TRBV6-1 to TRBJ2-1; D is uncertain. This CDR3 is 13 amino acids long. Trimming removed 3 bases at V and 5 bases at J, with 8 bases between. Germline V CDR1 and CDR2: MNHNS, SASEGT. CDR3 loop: CASSEGSNNEQFF. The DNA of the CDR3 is TGTGCCAGCAGTGAGGGATCTAACAATGAGCAGTTCTTC.

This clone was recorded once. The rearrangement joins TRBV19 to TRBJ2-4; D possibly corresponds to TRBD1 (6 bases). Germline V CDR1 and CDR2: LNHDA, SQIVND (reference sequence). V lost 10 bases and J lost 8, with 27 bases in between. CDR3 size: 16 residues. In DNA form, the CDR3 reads TGTGCCATTGCAGGACAGTCACCTAAAGAAGGGGACATTCAGTACTTC. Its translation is CAIAGQSPKEGDIQYF.

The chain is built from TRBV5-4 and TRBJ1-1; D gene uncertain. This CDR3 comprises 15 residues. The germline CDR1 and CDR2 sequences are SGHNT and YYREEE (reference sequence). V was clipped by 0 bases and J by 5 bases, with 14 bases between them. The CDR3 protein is CASSLARVRGTEAFF. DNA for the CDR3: TGTGCCAGCAGCTTGGCGCGGGTGCGAGGAACTGAAGCTTTCTTT.

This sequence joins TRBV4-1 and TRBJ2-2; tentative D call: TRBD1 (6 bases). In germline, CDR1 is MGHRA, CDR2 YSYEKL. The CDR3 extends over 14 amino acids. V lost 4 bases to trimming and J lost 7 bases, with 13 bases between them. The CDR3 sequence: CASSPQGRGGELFF. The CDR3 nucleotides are TGCGCCAGCAGCCCCCAGGGGCGAGGCGGGGAGCTGTTTTTT.

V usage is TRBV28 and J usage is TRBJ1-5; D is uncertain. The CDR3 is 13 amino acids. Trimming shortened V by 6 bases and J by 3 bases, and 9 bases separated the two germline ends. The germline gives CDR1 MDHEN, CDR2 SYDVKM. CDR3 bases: TGTGCCAGCAGCACCTCGGTCAATCAGCCCCAGCATTTT. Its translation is CASSTSVNQPQHF.

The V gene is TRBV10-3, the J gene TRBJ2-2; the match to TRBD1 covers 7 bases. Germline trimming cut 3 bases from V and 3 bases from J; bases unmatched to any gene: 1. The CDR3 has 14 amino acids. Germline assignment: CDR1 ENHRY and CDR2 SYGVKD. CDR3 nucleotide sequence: TGTGCCATCAGTGATCAGGGGGACACCGGGGAGCTGTTTTTT. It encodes CAISDQGDTGELFF.

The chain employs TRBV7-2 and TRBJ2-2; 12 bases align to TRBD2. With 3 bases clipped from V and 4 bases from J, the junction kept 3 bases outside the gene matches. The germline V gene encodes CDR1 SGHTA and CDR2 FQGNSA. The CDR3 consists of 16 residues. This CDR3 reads CASSFPSGRVTGELFF. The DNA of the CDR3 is TGTGCCAGCAGCTTTCCTAGCGGGAGGGTCACCGGGGAGCTGTTTTTT. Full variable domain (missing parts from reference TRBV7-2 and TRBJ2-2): GAGVSQSPSNKVTEKGKDVELRCDPISGHTALYWYRQSLGQGLEFLIYFQGNSAPDKSGLPSDRFSAERTGGSVSTLTIQRTQQEDSAVYLCASSFPSGRVTGELFFGEGSRLTVL.

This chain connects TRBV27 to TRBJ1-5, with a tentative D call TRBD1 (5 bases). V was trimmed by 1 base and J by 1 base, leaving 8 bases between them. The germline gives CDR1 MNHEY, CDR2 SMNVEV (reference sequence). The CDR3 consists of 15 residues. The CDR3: CASSLYTGSNQPQHF. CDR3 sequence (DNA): TGTGCCAGCAGTTTATACACAGGAAGCAATCAGCCCCAGCATTTT.

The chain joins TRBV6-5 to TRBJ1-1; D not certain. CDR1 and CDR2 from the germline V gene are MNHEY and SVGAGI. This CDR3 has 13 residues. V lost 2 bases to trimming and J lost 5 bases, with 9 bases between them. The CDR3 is CASSYLGRTEAFF. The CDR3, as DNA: TGTGCCAGCAGTTACCTAGGGCGGACTGAAGCTTTCTTT.

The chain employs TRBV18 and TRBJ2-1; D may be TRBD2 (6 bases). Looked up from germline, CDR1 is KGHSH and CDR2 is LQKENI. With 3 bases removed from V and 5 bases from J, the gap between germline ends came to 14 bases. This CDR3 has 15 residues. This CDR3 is CASSPGREIDNEQFF. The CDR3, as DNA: TGTGCCAGCTCACCGGGGCGGGAAATCGACAATGAGCAGTTCTTC.

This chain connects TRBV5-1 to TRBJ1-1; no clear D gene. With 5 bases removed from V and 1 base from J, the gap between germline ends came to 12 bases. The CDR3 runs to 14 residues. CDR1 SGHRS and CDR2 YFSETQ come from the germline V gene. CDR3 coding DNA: TGCGCCAGCAGACCCTCTCAGGAGAACACTGAAGCTTTCTTT. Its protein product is CASRPSQENTEAFF.

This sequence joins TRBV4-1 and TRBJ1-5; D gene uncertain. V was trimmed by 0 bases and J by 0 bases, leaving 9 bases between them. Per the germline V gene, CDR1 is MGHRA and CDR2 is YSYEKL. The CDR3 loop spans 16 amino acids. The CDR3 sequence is CASSQEAFGSNQPQHF. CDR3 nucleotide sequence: TGCGCCAGCAGCCAAGAAGCATTCGGTAGCAATCAGCCCCAGCATTTT.

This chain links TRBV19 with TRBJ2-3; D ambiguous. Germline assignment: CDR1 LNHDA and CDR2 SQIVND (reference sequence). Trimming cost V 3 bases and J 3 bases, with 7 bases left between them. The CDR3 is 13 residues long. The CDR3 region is CASSISLTDTQYF. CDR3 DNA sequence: TGTGCCAGTAGTATTTCGCTTACAGATACGCAGTATTTT.

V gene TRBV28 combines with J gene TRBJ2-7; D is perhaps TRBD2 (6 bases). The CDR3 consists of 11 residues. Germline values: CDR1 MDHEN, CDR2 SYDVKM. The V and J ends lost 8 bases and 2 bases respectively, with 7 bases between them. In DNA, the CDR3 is TGTGCCAGCGGAGGGACCTACGAGCAGTACTTC. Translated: CASGGTYEQYF.

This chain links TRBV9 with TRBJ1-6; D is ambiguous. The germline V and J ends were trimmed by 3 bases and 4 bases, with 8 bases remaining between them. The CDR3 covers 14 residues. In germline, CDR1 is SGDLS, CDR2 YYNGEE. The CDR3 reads CASSAAGYNSPLHF. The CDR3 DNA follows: TGTGCCAGCAGCGCCGCGGGTTATAATTCACCCCTCCACTTT.

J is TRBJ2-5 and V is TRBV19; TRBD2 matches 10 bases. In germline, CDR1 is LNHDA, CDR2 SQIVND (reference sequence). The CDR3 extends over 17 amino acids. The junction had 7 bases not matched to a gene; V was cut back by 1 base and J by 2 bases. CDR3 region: CASSIASTSGYQETQYF. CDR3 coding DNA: TGTGCCAGTAGTATAGCCTCGACTAGCGGGTATCAAGAGACCCAGTACTTC.

CDR3 region: CASSAIAPGELFF. CDR3 nucleotide sequence: TGTGCCAGCAGCGCAATAGCGCCCGGGGAGCTGTTTTTT. The chain carries TRBV11-2 and TRBJ2-2, with D perhaps matching TRBD2 (5 bases). CDR3 length: 13 residues. Per the germline V gene, CDR1 is SGHAT and CDR2 is FQNNGV. The V gene lost 5 bases and the J gene lost 6 bases, with 10 bases spanning the gap.

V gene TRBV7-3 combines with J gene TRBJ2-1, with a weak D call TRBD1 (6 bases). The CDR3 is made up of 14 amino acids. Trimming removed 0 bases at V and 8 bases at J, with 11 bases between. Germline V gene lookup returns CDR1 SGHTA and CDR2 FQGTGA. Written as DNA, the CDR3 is TGTGCCAGCAGCTTAACGTTTGCAGGGGATGAGCAGTTCTTC. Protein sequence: CASSLTFAGDEQFF. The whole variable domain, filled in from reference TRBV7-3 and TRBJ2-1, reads GAGVSQTPSNKVTEKGKYVELRCDPISGHTALYWYRQSLGQGPEFLIYFQGTGAADDSGLPNDRFFAVRPEGSVSTLKIQRTERGDSAVYLCASSLTFAGDEQFFGPGTRLTVL.

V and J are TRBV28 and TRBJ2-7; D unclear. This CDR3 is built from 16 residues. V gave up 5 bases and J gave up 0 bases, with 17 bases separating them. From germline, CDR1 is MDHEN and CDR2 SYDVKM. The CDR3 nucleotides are TGTGCCAGCAGTCCCGCAGTACTGAGGAGCTCCTACGAGCAGTACTTC. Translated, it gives CASSPAVLRSSYEQYF.

The CDR3 DNA reads TGTGCCAGCAGCCAACGTCAGGGCTACACCTTC. Translated: CASSQRQGYTF. The V and J genes are TRBV6-6 and TRBJ1-2; D remains ambiguous. Germline lookup yields CDR1 MNHNY and CDR2 SVGAGI (reference sequence). Trimming shortened V by 6 bases and J by 8 bases, and 10 bases separated the two germline ends. The length of the CDR3 is 11 residues.